This T cell receptor beta chain was identified during a study of cytomegalovirus exposure and HLA in healthy donors (dated by TCRdb to about 2017). A note on the overall study: An earlier analysis of roughly 630 of the donors reported 250 to 350 Gb of sequence data and some 100 million unique TCR beta sequences from 150 million to 200 million T cells. An early release that covered about 600 HLA-typed donors contained approximately 300 gigabases of sequencing data and 85 million to 100 million unique TCR sequences. Of the approximately 400 genotyped donors, 65% to 90% fell in the genetic ancestry cluster associated with self-reported Caucasian donors. The study aimed to test whether cataloging public T cell receptors could reveal signatures of past pathogen exposure. The study profiled the T cell repertoires of approximately 700 subjects by immunosequencing and related them to cytomegalovirus serostatus. A separate validation cohort of about 110 different subjects was used in addition to the approximately 640-subject first cohort. The study combined high-throughput TCR immunosequencing, statistical association of individual TCRs with disease status, and machine learning to predict cytomegalovirus infection status. A later analysis re-examined previously published TCR beta repertoires from hundreds of donors and added high-resolution HLA genotyping to investigate patterns of TCR occurrence. Rather than using new phenotypic data, the later analysis identified candidate immune exposures from TCR beta sequences and from how often those sequences occurred across donors. To decide whether each TCR beta V gene segment behaved as functional or pseudogenic, an earlier analysis of several hundred of the donors relied on high-throughput TCR beta sequencing. Donor age, sex, ethnicity and CMV serostatus were compiled together with the repertoire data. A later genetic analysis used genome-wide SNP genotypes for about 60% of the roughly 700 donors, treating that subset as a discovery cohort. Every discovery cohort repertoire had been produced on one sequencing platform. Class I and class II HLA loci were covered by the typing at four-digit resolution. The number of donors typed differed by locus, with about 629-630 for A, B, C, DRB1 and DQB1, around 500 for DQA1, 600 to 610 for DPA1, and some 440 for DPB1. A handful of DR-DQ haplotypes were treated as single units for association and clustering because of strong linkage in the cohort. Among 398 genotyped donors of the cohort, an average of approximately 240,000 unique TCR beta nucleotide sequences were sequenced per donor, 15% to 20% of them non-productive.

V is clipped by 8 bases and J by 0 bases, and the sequence between their germline boundaries is 13 bases long. The CDR3 runs 14 residues from the cysteine to the phenylalanine. Only the CDR3 portion is preserved as DNA: 42 bases, with reading frame beginning at the first base. The germline V gene supplies CDR1 SNHLY and CDR2 FYNNEI. What the study reported, not specific to this receptor: Some IMGT-functional V segments, including TRBV6-2 and TRBV6-3, could not be distinguished by the 87-base-pair reads and were therefore excluded. In an earlier analysis of around 600 of the donors, most TCR beta V segments were observed in productive rearrangements about 87% or about 30% of the time, broadly matching IMGT annotations. Most TCR sequences were seen in very few donors, while some public TCRs were found in many individuals. Several of the top co-occurrence clusters appeared to be linked to parvovirus B19, influenza, CMV and Epstein-Barr virus, according to a later analysis. This cohort had only TCR beta chains sequenced, and the lack of alpha or paired-chain data limited which features could be detected. In both the original and validation cohorts, the classifier was reported to diagnose cytomegalovirus status with high specificity and sensitivity. In a later genetic analysis, a missense DCLRE1C variant was associated with V-gene and J-gene trimming of TCR beta chains, and the association was replicated in an independent cohort. In a later analysis, HLA-associated TCR beta chains were found to be more clonally expanded and to have lower generation probabilities than equally common non-associated chains. A further reported finding was that TCR beta sequences accurately predicted the HLA-A and HLA-B alleles for most subjects in the first cohort. Correlated functional status among segregating V segments might reflect linkage disequilibrium, but an unknown experimental factor could not be ruled out. A later analysis associated 16,951 TCR beta sequences with specific HLA alleles at a false discovery rate of 0.05. In a later analysis, the rate of TCR association differed among HLA loci, with DRB1 alleles having the most associated TCRs and HLA-C alleles having the fewest. The presence/absence analyses assumed that sequencing depth was roughly uniform across donors, and that assumption may not be true. In vitro tests confirmed that three of the cytomegalovirus-associated TCR beta chains recognize cytomegalovirus antigens. The sequencing pipeline was judged likely to have produced a cluster of highly shared sequence variants as a technical artifact. The study listed 164 TCR beta chains as associated with cytomegalovirus. Because counts were too low, roughly 17 rarely observed V segments, including chromosome 9 orphons, were left out of the earlier analysis of about 500 of the donors. Because HLA typing was unavailable for some donors at each locus, only the typed subset was used in association tests. CMV serostatus was the only immune exposure information available for the cohort. A later analysis found that most CMV-associated TCR beta chains appeared HLA-restricted, with HLA associations seemingly driven largely by CMV exposure. Strong co-occurrence of HLA alleles, especially DR and DQ, made assigning TCR associations to individual alleles difficult. It was suggested by the authors that the approach could potentially be generalized to other disease states and immunological phenotypes. According to a later genetic analysis, donors in an Asian-associated ancestry cluster had fewer N-insertions in productive TCRs than the approximately 630-donor mean.

Library generation was performed with the immunoSEQ multiplex PCR assay. For the multiplex PCR, a mixture combining 60 forward primers for TCR Vbeta segments and 13 reverse primers for TCR Jbeta segments was used. The CDR3 region of rearranged TCR beta genes was amplified from genomic DNA by a multiplex PCR assay. The amplified TCR beta libraries were sequenced on the Illumina HiSeq System as 87-base-pair reads. In the source study's methods: A later analysis counted tens of millions of unique TCR beta chains across the 666 repertoires, and around 12 million of these chains were shared by at least two donors. To remove PCR and sequencing errors, raw reads were error-corrected and collapsed into unique sequences using a nearest-neighbor algorithm that merged closely related sequences. Alignment of CDR3 sequences to IMGT reference sequences was used to assign V, D and J gene segments. For a sequence to be retained, a match of at least six nucleotides was required to both a V gene segment and a J gene segment. A rearrangement counted as productive if the CDR3 had no stop codons and remained in frame with V and J, and every other rearrangement counted as non-productive. Following IMGT convention, CDR3 was defined as the stretch from the second conserved V-encoded cysteine up to the conserved J-encoded phenylalanine. The earlier analysis of fewer than 700 of the donors excluded sequences that lacked an unambiguous match to a single V gene segment. An earlier analysis of a few hundred of the donors called V segments functional above 56.7% productive rearrangements and segregating when the between-donor standard deviation exceeded 5%. A statistical classification framework was developed to diagnose cytomegalovirus status using the catalog of TCR beta chain sequences. V and J gene assignment, in a later analysis, came from comparing TCR nucleotide sequences with IMGT/GENE-DB human TR gene sequences. Using the TCRdist pipeline, a later analysis assigned CDR3 sequences along with most-parsimonious VDJ recombination scenarios. In a later analysis, every TCR beta chain was defined by the combination of its CDR3 amino acid sequence and its V-gene family, and reads without a unique V-gene family were dropped. A later analysis removed 600 or so highly shared, low-generation-probability nucleotide sequences to deal with suspected cross-contamination and a sequencing artifact. In a later analysis, a clonal expansion index was calculated for each public chain from normalized within-repertoire ranks of inferred template counts. Generation probabilities in a later analysis came from a VDJ recombination model fitted to out-of-frame rearrangements, and those results were checked against IGoR. A later analysis scored TCR-TCR, TCR-HLA and TCR-CMV co-occurrence with hypergeometric tests, applying a repertoire-size bias correction to TCR pairs. In a later analysis, false discovery rates were estimated by permuting HLA or CMV assignments 20 times. In a later analysis, co-occurring TCRs were grouped using DBSCAN, with TCRdist sequence similarity added in when clustering inside HLA-allele-positive subsets. For co-occurrence clustering, repertoires with fewer than 30,000 or more than 120,000 public chains were excluded, along with roughly five repertoires with anomalous nucleotide sharing. TCRdb carries this immuneACCESS record with in-frame sequences only. Its versions omit some clonotypes, under half of them owing to an unresolved V gene in the studies checked, with the rest unexplained. V, J and clone size were drawn from that table, and D and trimming were deduced from the DNA. The sample has about 150,000 clones on record, roughly 80% of them singletons. More than 4% of the sample lies in the top ten.

In regard to this clone: Which antigen it targets is not known. Base qualities were left out, and no much larger clone turns up one base away.

The cohort was made up of roughly 670 healthy bone marrow donors. Cohort members were all nominally healthy when sampled, although unrecorded immune exposures were likely present. The donor tested CMV seropositive, placing the donor among the 289 seropositive members of the cohort. Every donor gave a peripheral blood sample, and the peripheral blood mononuclear cells from that sample were used for TCR beta sequencing. Genomic DNA extraction from the blood cell samples was performed with the Qiagen DNeasy Blood Extraction Kit. The clonotype originates from a woman aged 40 to 50 in good health and CMV-seropositive. The chain uses TRBV2 and TRBJ1-2; the D gene identity is not certain. The material sequenced was PBMCs. The sequenced DNA: TGTGCCAGCGGTAGAGGAGCTACTAACTATGGCTACACCTTC. Its translation reads: CASGRGATNYGYTF.